Listed below are T cell receptor beta chains from one sample, sequenced in a study of shared clonotypes between healthy human individuals. Measured with immunoSEQ multiplex PCR; TCRdb has only the in-frame clones, and not every one. The table lists over 2,000,000 clones, 85% to 95% of them singletons. The sequencing sample was made of naive CD8+ T cells from PBMCs. The receptors were sampled from a man between 18 and 35 years old in good health. Some clones in this sample may be carry-over from other donors' samples. Both conserved end residues are trimmed from each CDR3. The D gene is left open where the match is weak.

v_gene	d_gene	len	j_gene	CDR3aa
TRBV7-9	TRBD1	13	TRBJ1-4	ASSPGQGADEKLF
TRBV28	.	12	TRBJ1-5	ASMEQGFNQPQH
TRBV27	.	11	TRBJ2-7	ASSLSHSYEQY
TRBV6-5	.	13	TRBJ2-7	ASSSRGGLSYEQY
TRBV28	.	14	TRBJ1-5	ATRFIMDYSNQPQH
TRBV4-1	TRBD1	13	TRBJ2-5	ASSPIDRAQETQY
TRBV5-6	.	14	TRBJ2-2	ASSSEVSGYTGELF
TRBV5-8	TRBD1	14	TRBJ1-5	ASSSDRDRGNQPQH
TRBV2	TRBD2	15	TRBJ2-1	ASSEWLAGSSYNEQF
TRBV6-1	.	11	TRBJ1-2	ASSERGTYGYT
TRBV19	.	11	TRBJ1-2	ASSIPLFVGYT
TRBV9	.	13	TRBJ1-3	ASSTGPRPGNTIY
TRBV7-9	TRBD1	11	TRBJ2-1	ATTGHYGNEQF
TRBV4-1	.	14	TRBJ1-5	ASSHGRGEADQPQH